These 12 T cell receptor beta chains share one sample of origin, sequenced in a study of blood T cell repertoires in COVID-19. Clones were read by immunoSEQ multiplex PCR, and TCRdb kept only the in-frame ones, dropping some. The top ten clones hold approximately 12% of a sample with more than 80,000 clones, around 90% of them seen once. The sequenced sample consisted of peripheral blood. The receptor set was obtained from a man older than 75 with acute or convalescent COVID-19.

The chain employs TRBV9 and TRBJ2-3; the D gene is possibly TRBD2 (7 bases). Germline-derived CDR1 and CDR2 are SGDLS and YYNGEE. Deletions cut 0 bases from V and 6 bases from J, with 14 bases between. The CDR3 is 15 residues long. DNA of the CDR3: TGTGCCAGCAGCGTAGAGTGGGGGGGCCGGGATACGCAGTATTTT. This sequence encodes CASSVEWGGRDTQYF.

The CDR3 DNA sequence: TGTGCCTGGAGTGAACAGGCAAATCAGCCCCAGCATTTT. Its translation is CAWSEQANQPQHF. The chain couples TRBV30 to TRBJ1-5; possible D gene TRBD1, 5 bases. Between the trimmed V and J ends, which lost 1 base and 4 bases, there was a span of 8 bases. This CDR3 contains 13 residues. Germline V lookup: CDR1 GTSNPN, CDR2 SVGIG (reference sequence).

The J gene is TRBJ1-4, the V gene TRBV24-1, with 8 bases that match TRBD1. The V gene's germline CDR1 is KGHDR and CDR2 SFDVKD. This CDR3 region has 15 residues. After removal of 2 bases from V and 8 bases from J, the junction contained 6 bases not matched to a gene. The CDR3 nucleotides are TGTGCCACCAGTGATTGGCGGACAGGGCACGAAAAACTGTTTTTT. Amino acid sequence: CATSDWRTGHEKLFF.

The chain joins TRBV5-5 to TRBJ2-7; 15 nucleotides match TRBD2. CDR1 and CDR2 (germline): SGHKS, YYEKEE (reference sequence). The CDR3 has 17 residues. V lost 4 bases, J lost 3 bases, and 8 bases stayed unmatched. The CDR3: CASSAPGLAGGLYEQYF. As DNA, the CDR3 is TGTGCCAGCAGCGCGCCGGGACTAGCGGGGGGTCTCTACGAGCAGTACTTC.

The chain employs TRBV29-1 and TRBJ2-7; 7 nucleotides agree with TRBD1. J was trimmed by 2 bases and V by 4 bases; bases with no gene match: 5. The CDR3 runs to 13 residues. Germline V gene lookup returns CDR1 SQVTM and CDR2 ANQGSEA. This CDR3 is CSVGGDRAYEQYF. In DNA, the CDR3 is TGCAGCGTTGGGGGAGACAGGGCCTACGAGCAGTACTTC.

The chain's CDR3 is CASSPYEGYTF. The CDR3 nucleotides read TGTGCCAGCAGCCCCTACGAGGGCTACACCTTC. The chain has TRBV7-2 and TRBJ1-2; D is unclear. The germline V gene encodes CDR1 SGHTA and CDR2 FQGNSA. V was pared by 5 bases and J by 8 bases, with 9 bases between. This CDR3 region has 11 residues.

The CDR3 is CASSRTGSSSYEQYF. CDR3 bases: TGTGCCAGCTCACGGACAGGGTCATCGAGCTACGAGCAGTACTTC. This chain uses TRBV18 with TRBJ2-7; 8 bases agree with TRBD1. With 4 bases clipped from V and 3 bases from J, the junction kept 8 bases outside the gene matches. The CDR3 is made up of 15 amino acids. Germline values: CDR1 KGHSH, CDR2 LQKENI. Complete variable domain (other parts from reference TRBV18 and TRBJ2-7): NAGVMQNPRHLVRRRGQEARLRCSPMKGHSHVYWYRQLPEEGLKFMVYLQKENIIDESGMPKERFSAEFPKEGPSILRIQQVVRGDSAAYFCASSRTGSSSYEQYFGPGTRLTVT.

The rearrangement uses TRBV20-1 and TRBJ1-1; D not certain. V shed 3 bases and J shed 4 bases, with 6 bases lying between them. Germline CDR1 is DFQATT and CDR2 is SNEGSKA (reference sequence). CDR3 length equals 11 residues. CDR3 amino acids: CSASSGTEAFF. CDR3 coding DNA: TGCAGTGCTAGCAGTGGCACTGAAGCTTTCTTT.

The V gene is TRBV18, the J gene TRBJ1-5; D unresolved. V was pared by 2 bases and J by 6 bases, with 17 bases between. Germline CDR1 KGHSH, CDR2 LQKENI. This CDR3 contains 16 residues. The CDR3 sequence is CASSPTAEGGGQPQHF. CDR3 bases: TGTGCCAGCTCACCAACGGCGGAGGGTGGAGGTCAGCCCCAGCATTTT.

The chain couples TRBV6-5 to TRBJ1-4; D is perhaps TRBD1 (5 bases). The CDR3 is 14 amino acids. Trimming removed 6 bases at V and 7 bases at J, with 15 bases between. Germline lookup yields CDR1 MNHEY and CDR2 SVGAGI. The CDR3 DNA reads as TGTGCCAGCAGGGACGGGGGGTTGGGTGAAAAACTGTTTTTT. Protein: CASRDGGLGEKLFF.

The chain combines TRBV29-1 with TRBJ1-1; TRBD1 matches at 9 bases. This CDR3 has 14 amino acids. With V trimmed by 6 bases and J by 0 bases, 5 bases remained unmatched. Looked up from germline, CDR1 is SQVTM and CDR2 is ANQGSEA. CDR3 protein: CSVGTGRMNTEAFF. The CDR3, as DNA: TGCAGCGTCGGGACAGGGAGAATGAACACTGAAGCTTTCTTT.

This chain links TRBV5-4 with TRBJ2-7, with D maybe TRBD1 (6 bases). The germline CDR1 and CDR2 sequences are SGHNT and YYREEE (reference sequence). V was clipped by 2 bases and J by 2 bases, with 8 bases between them. The CDR3 runs 13 residues. Written as DNA, the CDR3 is TGTGCCAGCAGCTTTAACAGGGCCTACGAGCAGTACTTC. Protein product: CASSFNRAYEQYF.